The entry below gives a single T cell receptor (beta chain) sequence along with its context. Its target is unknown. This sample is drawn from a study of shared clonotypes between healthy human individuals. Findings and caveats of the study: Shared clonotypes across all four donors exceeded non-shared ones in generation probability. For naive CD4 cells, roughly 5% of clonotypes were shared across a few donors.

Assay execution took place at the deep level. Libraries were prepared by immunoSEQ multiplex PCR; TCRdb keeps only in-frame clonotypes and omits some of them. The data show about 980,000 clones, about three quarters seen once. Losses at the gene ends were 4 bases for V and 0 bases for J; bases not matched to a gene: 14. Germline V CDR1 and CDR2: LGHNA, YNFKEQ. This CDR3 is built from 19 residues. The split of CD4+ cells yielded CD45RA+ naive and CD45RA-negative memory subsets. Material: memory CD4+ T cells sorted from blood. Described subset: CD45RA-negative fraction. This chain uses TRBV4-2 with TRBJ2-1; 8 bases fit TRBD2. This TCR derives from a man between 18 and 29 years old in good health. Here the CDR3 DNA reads TGTGCCAGCAGCCTGCAGCTCGTGGGTCGGGGGGGCTCCTACAATGAGCAGTTCTTC. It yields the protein CASSLQLVGRGGSYNEQFF.